What follows describes a single T cell receptor (beta chain). The V end lost 8 bases, the J end lost 6 bases, and 14 bases lay between the germline ends. Per the germline V gene, CDR1 is SGHDN and CDR2 is FVKESK. The CDR3 is 14 amino acids. This entry comes from a study of technical replicates of blood from a handful of donors. Some clones are missing from TCRdb's copy, which holds only in-frame ones; the method was immunoSEQ multiplex PCR. The sample has about 60,000 clones, 90% to 95% seen once; the top ten hold 4.3%. Sequencing was performed on PBMCs. The gene calls are TRBV14 and TRBJ1-6; tentatively, D is TRBD1 (5 bases). The clonotype originates from a human donor in good health. Some clones in this sample may be carry-over from other donors' samples. The CDR3 nucleotides are TGTGCCAGCGGCCCGGGAGGGGCTAATTCACCCCTCCACTTT. Translation: CASGPGGANSPLHF.